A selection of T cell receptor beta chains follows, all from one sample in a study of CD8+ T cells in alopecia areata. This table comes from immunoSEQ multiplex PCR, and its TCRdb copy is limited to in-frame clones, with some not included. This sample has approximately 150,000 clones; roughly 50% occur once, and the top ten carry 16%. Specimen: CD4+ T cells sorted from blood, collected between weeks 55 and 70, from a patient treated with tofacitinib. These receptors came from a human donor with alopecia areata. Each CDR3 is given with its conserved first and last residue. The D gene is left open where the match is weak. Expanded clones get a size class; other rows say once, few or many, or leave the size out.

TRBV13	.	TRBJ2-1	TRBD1	CASSCRDRDNEQFF	TGTGCCAGCAGCTGTCGGGACAGGGACAATGAGCAGTTCTTC
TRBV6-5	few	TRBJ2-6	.	CASSPQGPRNVLTF	TGTGCCAGCAGCCCACAGGGCCCCCGCAACGTCCTGACTTTC
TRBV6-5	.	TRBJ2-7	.	CASSDNYEQYF	TGTGCCAGCAGTGACAACTACGAGCAGTACTTC
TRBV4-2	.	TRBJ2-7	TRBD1	CASSQPGQGADEQYF	TGTGCCAGCAGCCAACCGGGACAGGGGGCTGACGAGCAGTACTTC
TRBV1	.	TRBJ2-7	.	CTSSKLAGGDYEQYF	TGCACCAGCAGCAAACTAGCGGGGGGGGACTACGAGCAGTACTTC
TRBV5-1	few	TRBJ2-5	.	CASSLALPRGETQYF	TGCGCCAGCAGCTTGGCCCTACCGCGGGGAGAGACCCAGTACTTC
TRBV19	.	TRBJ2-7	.	CASSIEGAQGEQYF	TGTGCCAGTAGTATAGAAGGTGCCCAGGGCGAGCAGTACTTC
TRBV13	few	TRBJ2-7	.	CASRPDTGSEQYF	TGTGCCAGCAGGCCCGATACAGGGAGCGAGCAGTACTTC
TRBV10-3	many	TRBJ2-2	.	CAISFRDTGELFF	TGTGCCATCAGTTTCAGAGACACCGGGGAGCTGTTTTTT
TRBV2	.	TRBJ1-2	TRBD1	CASRGQGYGYTF	TGTGCCAGCAGGGGACAGGGCTATGGCTACACCTTC
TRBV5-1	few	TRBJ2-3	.	CASSLAGPRLGPTDTQYF	TGCGCCAGCAGCTTGGCCGGCCCTAGATTGGGGCCCACAGATACGCAGTATTTT
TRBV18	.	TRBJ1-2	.	CASSPLDGAHYGYTF	TGTGCCAGCTCACCACTCGACGGGGCCCACTATGGCTACACCTTC